This T cell receptor (beta chain) appears in the sequencing data of a study of memory CD4+ T cells and cytomegalovirus serostatus. Single viable CD3+CD4+CD8-CD45RO+ cells were sorted as the memory CD4+ T cells. Produced via immunoSEQ multiplex PCR; TCRdb's table is partial and in-frame only. The sample holds tens of thousands of clones, just under 80% seen once. The specimen was memory CD4+ T cells from blood. This clonotype was obtained from an adult in good health and CMV-seronegative.

The DNA for the CDR3 is TGCGCCAGCAGCCCCAGTTGGGACAGGACCACTGAAGCTTTCTTT. Amino acids: CASSPSWDRTTEAFF. The genes are TRBV5-1 and TRBJ1-1; TRBD1 matches at 8 bases. Unmatched junction bases numbered 9, after V lost 4 bases and J lost 4 bases. Germline-derived CDR1 and CDR2 are SGHRS and YFSETQ. The CDR3 is 15 residues long.